This T cell receptor beta chain derives from a study of blood T cell repertoires in COVID-19. As for the study in general: Collection of acute and convalescent COVID-19 samples took place in the United States, Italy and Spain. The analysed material was cDNA or gDNA that came from T cells, B-cell-depleted T cells, or PBMCs.

Per the germline V gene, CDR1 is MGHRA and CDR2 is YSYEKL. This CDR3 is 15 amino acids long. Trimming cost V 0 bases and J 4 bases, with 12 bases left between them. Clones were read by immunoSEQ multiplex PCR, and TCRdb kept only the in-frame ones, dropping some. The sample consists of about 73,000 clones, roughly four fifths of them appearing once. This chain links TRBV4-1 with TRBJ1-2, with a tentative D call TRBD1 (5 bases). The sample comprised peripheral blood. This TCR was recovered from a human donor in a cohort sampled during active COVID-19. CDR3 bases: TGCGCCAGCAGCCAAGAGAAGTGGACACCCTATGGCTACACCTTC. Its protein product is CASSQEKWTPYGYTF.